This TCR beta chain was found in a study of identifying expanded T cells in peripheral blood. Study-wide findings and caveats: Variance in clone template counts between approximately two-week samples significantly increased with total template count across all healthy donors. Differentially abundant clones: about 1.3 between replicates, 16.4 at two to three weeks, over 18 at four.

During the collection period, no donor immune events like infections were recorded. The germline V gene has CDR1 SGHVS and CDR2 FNYEAQ. CDR3 length: 13 residues. This clone appeared a single time. The antigen remains undetermined. The junction does not match germline at one end; this may be a read error. Measured with immunoSEQ multiplex PCR; TCRdb has only the in-frame clones, and not every one. The sample lists fewer than 65,000 clones; around 87% were seen once. This sequence originates from a person aged 18-70 years in good health. The chain combines TRBV7-6 with TRBJ2-1; 7 nucleotides match TRBD1. The sequencing input was blood. This chain's CDR3 is CASTTTGDRELLF. In DNA form, the CDR3 reads TGTGCCAGCACCACCACCGGAGACAGGGAATTGCTCTTC. The whole variable domain, filled in from reference TRBV7-6 and TRBJ2-1, reads GAGVSQSPRYKVTKRGQDVALRCDPISGHVSLYWYRQALGQGPEFLTYFNYEAQQDKSGLPNDRFSAERPEGSISTLTIQRTEQRDSAMYRCASTTTGDRELLFGPGTRLTVL.